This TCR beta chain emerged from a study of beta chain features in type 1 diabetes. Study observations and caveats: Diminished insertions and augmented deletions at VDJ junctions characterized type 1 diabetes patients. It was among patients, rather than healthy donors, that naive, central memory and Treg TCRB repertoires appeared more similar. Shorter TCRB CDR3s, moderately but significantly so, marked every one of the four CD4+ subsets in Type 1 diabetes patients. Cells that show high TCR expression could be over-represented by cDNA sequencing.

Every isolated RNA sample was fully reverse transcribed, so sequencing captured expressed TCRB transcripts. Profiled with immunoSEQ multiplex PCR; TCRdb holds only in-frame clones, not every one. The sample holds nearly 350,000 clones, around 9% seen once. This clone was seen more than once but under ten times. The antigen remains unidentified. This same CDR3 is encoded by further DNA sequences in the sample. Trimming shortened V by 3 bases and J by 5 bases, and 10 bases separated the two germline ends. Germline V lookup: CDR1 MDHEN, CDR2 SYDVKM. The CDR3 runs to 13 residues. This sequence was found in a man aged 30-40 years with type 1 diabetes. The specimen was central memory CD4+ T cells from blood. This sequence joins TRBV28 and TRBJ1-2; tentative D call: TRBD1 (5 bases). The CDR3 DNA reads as TGTGCCAGCAGTTTTGGGCAGGGTTATGGCTACACCTTC. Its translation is CASSFGQGYGYTF.